The sequence of this T cell receptor beta chain was determined in a study of blood T cell repertoires in COVID-19. Study context: Material from acute and convalescent COVID-19 was sourced from the United States, Italy and Spain.

A note on this clone: One junction end does not reproduce the germline sequence, and a read error may be involved.

TCRdb's table, derived via immunoSEQ multiplex PCR, lists solely in-frame clones and lacks some. Of about 240,000 clones in the sample, roughly 90% were seen once. Germline V gene sequence: CDR1 MNHEY, CDR2 SMNVEV (reference sequence). The CDR3 extends over 15 amino acids. The J gene is TRBJ2-3, the V gene TRBV27; 9 nucleotides match TRBD1. Specimen: peripheral blood. This clonotype was sampled from a man between 60 and 75 years old who had recovered from COVID-19. This CDR3 reads CASSPYRGRTDTQYF. CDR3 sequence (DNA): TGTGCCAGCAGTCCCTACAGGGGGCGCACGGATACGCAGTATTTT.